The rows below give T cell receptor beta chains drawn from one sample of a study of T cell responses to AZD1222 COVID-19 vaccine. Data came from immunoSEQ multiplex PCR; TCRdb stores just in-frame clones and leaves some out. The sample holds over 95,000 clones, 85% to 90% seen once. This sample comprised peripheral blood, obtained on day 0 of AZD1222 vaccination. The receptors were gathered from an adult in good health. Each CDR3 is given with its conserved first and last residue. The D gene is left open where the match is weak. Some rows mark clone size as missing; the rest say once, few, many or name a class of expanded clone.

CDR3 length	clone size	V gene	J gene	D gene	CDR3 protein	CDR3 DNA
15	NA	TRBV24-1	TRBJ2-5	NA	CATSAQGWKGETQYF	TGTGCCACCAGTGCCCAGGGGTGGAAGGGAGAGACCCAGTACTTC
11	NA	TRBV29-1	TRBJ1-3	NA	CSVSSGNTIYF	TGCAGCGTTAGTTCTGGAAACACCATATATTTT
14	NA	TRBV7-2	TRBJ2-7	NA	CASSLGFVSYEQYF	TGTGCCAGCAGCTTAGGTTTCGTCTCCTACGAGCAGTACTTC
15	NA	TRBV9	TRBJ2-7	TRBD2	CASSVSSSGSDEQYF	TGTGCCAGCAGCGTATCGTCGAGCGGGAGTGACGAGCAGTACTTC
13	NA	TRBV2	TRBJ1-2	NA	CASSAPGNYGYTF	TGTGCCAGCAGTGCTCCGGGGAACTATGGCTACACCTTC
17	NA	TRBV28	TRBJ2-3	TRBD2	CASSTELAGSSTDTQYF	TGTGCCAGCAGTACGGAATTAGCGGGCTCTAGCACAGATACGCAGTATTTT
16	NA	TRBV28	TRBJ1-6	TRBD1	CASSTARQGDNSPLHF	TGTGCCAGCAGTACGGCCAGACAGGGCGATAATTCACCCCTCCACTTT
18	NA	TRBV27	TRBJ2-3	NA	CASSLMGISGSSTDTQYF	TGTGCCAGCAGCCTAATGGGGATTAGCGGCTCTAGCACAGATACGCAGTATTTT
15	NA	TRBV7-8	TRBJ1-1	NA	CASSQRQVLNTEAFF	TGTGCCAGCAGCCAACGACAGGTGTTGAACACTGAAGCTTTCTTT
15	NA	TRBV5-5	TRBJ2-3	NA	CASSFFRTSADTQYF	TGTGCCAGCAGCTTTTTTCGGACATCCGCGGATACGCAGTATTTT
14	NA	TRBV18	TRBJ2-7	TRBD2	CASSPQRETDEQYF	TGTGCCAGCTCACCTCAGCGGGAGACTGACGAGCAGTACTTC
16	NA	TRBV7-6	TRBJ2-1	TRBD2	CASRNLAGGPPNEQFF	TGTGCCAGCAGAAACCTCGCGGGAGGGCCGCCAAATGAGCAGTTCTTC
14	few	TRBV9	TRBJ1-6	NA	CASSGQASNSPLHF	TGTGCCAGCAGCGGACAGGCTAGCAATTCACCCCTCCACTTT
15	NA	TRBV6-6	TRBJ1-2	TRBD1	CASSYSRDSSYGYTF	TGTGCCAGCAGTTACTCAAGGGACAGCAGCTATGGCTACACCTTC
19	NA	TRBV7-9	TRBJ2-1	TRBD2	CASSLQTSGRTSSYNEQFF	TGTGCCAGCAGCTTACAGACTAGCGGGAGGACAAGCTCCTACAATGAGCAGTTCTTC
12	NA	TRBV28	TRBJ1-2	TRBD1	CASSSTGPGYTF	TGTGCCAGCAGTTCGACAGGGCCTGGCTACACCTTC
20	NA	TRBV3-1/TRBV3-2	TRBJ2-1	TRBD2	CASSQGGALAGDTTYNEQFF	TGTGCCAGCAGCCAAGGGGGGGCACTAGCGGGAGATACGACCTACAATGAGCAGTTCTTC
12	NA	TRBV28	TRBJ1-2	NA	CASSLGQTGYTF	TGTGCCAGCAGTTTAGGGCAGACTGGCTACACCTTC
13	NA	TRBV4-3	TRBJ1-2	TRBD1	CASSQDKGARYTF	TGCGCCAGCAGCCAAGATAAGGGGGCCCGCTACACCTTC
13	NA	TRBV28	TRBJ1-1	NA	CASSLLGARQAFF	TGTGCCAGCAGTTTACTGGGCGCAAGGCAAGCTTTCTTT
14	NA	TRBV7-8	TRBJ2-4	NA	CASSLGSAKNIQYF	TGTGCCAGCAGCTTAGGGAGTGCCAAAAACATTCAGTACTTC
17	NA	TRBV3-1/TRBV3-2	TRBJ2-1	NA	CASSQAQGGWIYNEQFF	TGTGCCAGCAGCCAAGCCCAGGGAGGTTGGATCTACAATGAGCAGTTCTTC
17	NA	TRBV11-3	TRBJ2-3	TRBD2	CASSLGGTSGRTDTQYF	TGTGCCAGCAGCTTAGGAGGGACTAGCGGGAGAACGGATACGCAGTATTTT
17	NA	TRBV7-6	TRBJ2-3	TRBD2	CASSLGTSGPLPDTQYF	TGTGCCAGCAGCTTAGGGACTAGCGGGCCTCTCCCAGATACGCAGTATTTT
15	NA	TRBV3-1/TRBV3-2	TRBJ2-4	NA	CASSMTDSPKNIQYF	TGTGCCAGCAGCATGACGGACAGTCCCAAAAACATTCAGTACTTC
12	NA	TRBV6-2/TRBV6-3	TRBJ2-5	NA	CASSYPGQTQYF	TGTGCCAGCAGTTACCCAGGACAGACCCAGTACTTC